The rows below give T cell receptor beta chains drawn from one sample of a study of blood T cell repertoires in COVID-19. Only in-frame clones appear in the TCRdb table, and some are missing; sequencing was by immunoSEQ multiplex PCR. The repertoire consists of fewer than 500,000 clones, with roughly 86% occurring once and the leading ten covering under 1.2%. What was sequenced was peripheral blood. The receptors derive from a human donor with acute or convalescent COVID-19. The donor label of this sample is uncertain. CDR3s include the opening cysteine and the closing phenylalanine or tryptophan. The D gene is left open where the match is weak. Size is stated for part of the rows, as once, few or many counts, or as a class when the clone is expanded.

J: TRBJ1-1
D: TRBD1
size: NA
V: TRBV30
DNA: TGTGCCTGGAGGAATTGGGACAGGGCGGGGAACACTGAAGCTTTCTTT
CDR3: CAWRNWDRAGNTEAFF

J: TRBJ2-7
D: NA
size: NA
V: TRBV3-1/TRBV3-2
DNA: TGTGCCAGCAGCCCCTTAGTCGGTTCCGACGAGCAGTACTTC
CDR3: CASSPLVGSDEQYF

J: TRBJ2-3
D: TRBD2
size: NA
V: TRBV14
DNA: TGTGCCAGCAGCCAAGAAGAGGGAGGGATCACAGATACGCAGTATTTT
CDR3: CASSQEEGGITDTQYF

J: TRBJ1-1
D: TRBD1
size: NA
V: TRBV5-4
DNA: TGTGCCAGCAGCTTACAGGGGCAGATTAACACTGAAGCTTTCTTT
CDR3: CASSLQGQINTEAFF

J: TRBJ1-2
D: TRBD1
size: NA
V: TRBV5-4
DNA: TGTGCCAGCAGCTCTCGGACAGGGGGTGACTATGGCTACACCTTC
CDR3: CASSSRTGGDYGYTF

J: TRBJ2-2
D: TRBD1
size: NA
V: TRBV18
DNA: TGTGCCAGCTCACCAAACACAGGGGCAGGCACCGGGGAGCTGTTTTTT
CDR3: CASSPNTGAGTGELFF

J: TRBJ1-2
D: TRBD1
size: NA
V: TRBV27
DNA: TGTGCCAGCAGTTTGATGGGGACAGGGAACCGATATGGCTACACCTTC
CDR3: CASSLMGTGNRYGYTF

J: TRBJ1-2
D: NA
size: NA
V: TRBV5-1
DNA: TGCGCCAGCATCCCGGCCCCAGGGAACTATGGCTACACCTTC
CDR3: CASIPAPGNYGYTF

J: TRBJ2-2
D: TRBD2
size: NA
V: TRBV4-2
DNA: TGTGCCAGCAGCCTGATTACTAGCGGGACGGATGGGGCCGGGGAGCTGTTTTTT
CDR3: CASSLITSGTDGAGELFF

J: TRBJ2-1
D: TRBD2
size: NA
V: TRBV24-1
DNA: TGTGCCACCAGTGAAACTGGACTAGCGGTTTACAATGAGCAGTTCTTC
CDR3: CATSETGLAVYNEQFF

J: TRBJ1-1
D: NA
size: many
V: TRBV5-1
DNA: TGCGCCAGCAGCTTGGGACAGATGAACACTGAAGCTTTCTTT
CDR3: CASSLGQMNTEAFF

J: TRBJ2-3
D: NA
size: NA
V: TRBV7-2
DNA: TGTGCCAGCAGCTCCAATCGAGGTCTAGATACGCAGTATTTT
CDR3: CASSSNRGLDTQYF

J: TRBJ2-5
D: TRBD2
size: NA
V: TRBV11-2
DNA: TGTGCCAGCAGCTTAGATCTAGCAGCGGGAGCTGGAGAGACCCAGTACTTC
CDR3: CASSLDLAAGAGETQYF

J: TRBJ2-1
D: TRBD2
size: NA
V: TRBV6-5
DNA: TGTGCCAGCACCGGGACTAGCGGGAGGAATGAGCAGTTCTTC
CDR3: CASTGTSGRNEQFF

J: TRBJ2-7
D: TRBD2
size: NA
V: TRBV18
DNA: TGTGCCAGCTCACCGGGACTAGCGAGCGACGAGCAGTACTTC
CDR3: CASSPGLASDEQYF

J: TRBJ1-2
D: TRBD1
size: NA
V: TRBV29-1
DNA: TGCAGCGCCAGGAGGACAGGGAACTATGGCTACACCTTC
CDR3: CSARRTGNYGYTF

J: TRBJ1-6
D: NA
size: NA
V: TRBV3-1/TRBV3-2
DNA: TGTGCCAGCAGCCAGATACGGGGTAAAAATTCACCCCTCCACTTT
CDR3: CASSQIRGKNSPLHF

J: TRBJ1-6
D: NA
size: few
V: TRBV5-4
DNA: TGTGCCAGCAGCTTGGGCGGACACTCCTATAATTCACCCCTCCACTTT
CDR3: CASSLGGHSYNSPLHF

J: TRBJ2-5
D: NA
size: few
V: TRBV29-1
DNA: TGCAGCGTTGAAACAGGGAGGGGAGAGACCCAGTACTTC
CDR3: CSVETGRGETQYF

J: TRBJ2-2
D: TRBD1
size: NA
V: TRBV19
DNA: TGTGCCAGTAGTATACGGACAGGGAAAAACACCGGGGAGCTGTTTTTT
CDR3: CASSIRTGKNTGELFF

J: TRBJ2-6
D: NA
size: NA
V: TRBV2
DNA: TGTGCCAGCAGTGAGGGTTCGAGGGTCCTGACTTTC
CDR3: CASSEGSRVLTF

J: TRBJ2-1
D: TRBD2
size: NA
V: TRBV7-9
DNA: TGTGCCAGCAGCCTCGCGGGACTAGCGGATGACTCCTACAATGAGCAGTTCTTC
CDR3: CASSLAGLADDSYNEQFF

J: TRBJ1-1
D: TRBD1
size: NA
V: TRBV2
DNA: TGTGCCAGGGGACAGGGTTTTGGGGGATCTGAAGCTTTCTTT
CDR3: CARGQGFGGSEAFF

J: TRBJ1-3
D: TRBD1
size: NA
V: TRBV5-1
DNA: TGCGCCAGCAACCCGGACAGGCCGGGAAACACCATATATTTT
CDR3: CASNPDRPGNTIYF

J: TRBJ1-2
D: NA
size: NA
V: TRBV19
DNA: TGTGCCAGTAGTATTACCGGGACACCGAACTATGGCTACACCTTC
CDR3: CASSITGTPNYGYTF

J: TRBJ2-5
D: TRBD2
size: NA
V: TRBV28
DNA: TGTGCCAGCAGTTTCGGACTAGCGGTACCCTTGGGAGAGACCCAGTACTTC
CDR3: CASSFGLAVPLGETQYF

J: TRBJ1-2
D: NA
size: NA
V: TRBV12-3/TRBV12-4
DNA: TGTGCCAGCAGTGGGCACTATGGCTACACCTTC
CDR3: CASSGHYGYTF

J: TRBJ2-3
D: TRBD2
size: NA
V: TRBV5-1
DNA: TGCGCCAGCAGCTCCGGGACTAGATTGGCAGATACGCAGTATTTT
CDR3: CASSSGTRLADTQYF

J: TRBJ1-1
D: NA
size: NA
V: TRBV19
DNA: TGTGCCAGTAGTAGCCTAGGGAGCACTGAAGCTTTCTTT
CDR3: CASSSLGSTEAFF

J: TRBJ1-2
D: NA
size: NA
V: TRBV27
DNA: TGTGCCAGCAGTGACGTAAGGGGAGGAAGGTATGGCCACACCTTC
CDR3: CASSDVRGGRYGHTF

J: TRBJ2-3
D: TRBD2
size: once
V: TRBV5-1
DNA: TGCGCCAGCAGCTTGATTGCGGGGGGGATTGGAGATACGCAGTATTTT
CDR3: CASSLIAGGIGDTQYF

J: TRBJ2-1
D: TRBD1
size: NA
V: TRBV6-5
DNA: TGTGCCAGCAGAGGAACAGGGGGGCGGTTCAATGAGCAGTTCTTC
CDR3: CASRGTGGRFNEQFF